This TCR beta chain appears in the sequencing data of a study of follicular helper T cells after annual influenza vaccination. Study-level background: Blood was drawn on days 0, 7 and 28 after vaccination.

Time point meaning: 2014-2015 season, pre-vaccination. This clone was observed a single time. CDR1 LGHNA and CDR2 YNFKEQ come from the germline V gene. V trimming: 7 bases; J trimming: 1 base; junction bases outside the gene matches: 9. The CDR3 has 17 amino acids. Libraries were prepared by immunoSEQ multiplex PCR; TCRdb keeps only in-frame clonotypes and omits some of them. The data hold some 13,000 clones, with approximately 78% observed a single time. The chain employs TRBV4-2 and TRBJ2-3, with TRBD2 matching 12 bases. Sample: CXCR5- memory CD4+ T cells sorted from blood, taken on the day of influenza vaccination. The receptor was isolated from an adult who received the influenza vaccine. The CDR3 reads CASTSGWTSGGTDTQYF. The CDR3 nucleotides read TGTGCCAGCACCTCAGGCTGGACTAGCGGGGGCACAGATACGCAGTATTTT.